The sequence of this T cell receptor (beta chain) was determined in a study of blood T cell repertoires in COVID-19. TCRdb keeps only in-frame clones here, not all; method: immunoSEQ multiplex PCR. The repertoire holds 270,000 or so clones, with roughly 89% as singletons. This CDR3 is 16 amino acids long. The germline V gene encodes CDR1 KGHSH and CDR2 LQKENI. V was pared by 1 base and J by 4 bases, with 9 bases of the junction left unmatched. Seattle-derived patients entered the study during active infection and were followed longitudinally. This clonotype was obtained from a woman aged 25 to 39 with COVID-19, enrolled during active disease. The source material was peripheral blood. This chain links TRBV18 with TRBJ1-2, with 7 bases matching TRBD1. CDR3 DNA: TGTGCCAGCTCACCACTGAAGGGGGCAGTCCTCTATGGCTACACCTTC. Translated: CASSPLKGAVLYGYTF.